This entry is about one TCR beta chain. Method: immunoSEQ multiplex PCR; TCRdb's copy keeps in-frame clones and lacks some. The sample has roughly 330,000 clones; around 87% are singletons. These data are taken from a study of blood T cell repertoires in COVID-19. The V gene lost 5 bases and the J gene lost 0 bases, with 10 bases spanning the gap. CDR3 length: 15 residues. Germline assignment: CDR1 SGHVS and CDR2 FQNEAQ. Everyone who took part was about 18 to 90 years old, and they came from about two dozen US areas. The chain couples TRBV7-8 to TRBJ1-4; D uncertain. Sequencing was performed on PBMCs or T cells enriched from blood (not recorded which). The clonotype was recovered from a woman in her 30s who had recovered from COVID-19. The DNA of the CDR3 is TGTGCCAGCAGCCCCCGCATAGCAACTAATGAAAAACTGTTTTTT. Encoded protein: CASSPRIATNEKLFF. The variable domain in full, with the rest retrieved from reference TRBV7-8 and TRBJ1-4, is GAGVSQSPRYKVAKRGQDVALRCDPISGHVSLFWYQQALGQGPEFLTYFQNEAQLDKSGLPSDRFFAERPEGSVSTLKIQRTQQEDSAVYLCASSPRIATNEKLFFGSGTQLSVL.